The clone carrying this T cell receptor beta chain was seen a few times. The target antigen is unknown. Overnight CMV lysate stimulation of fresh PBMCs defined donor CMV status by CD4+ IFNgamma. The beta constant-region primer was an equimolar mix of two oligonucleotides covering TRBC1 and TRBC2. Ligated cDNA was amplified by four rounds of PCR with nested alpha and beta constant-region primers and SP2. An oligonucleotide with the SP2 primer and a 12-nucleotide UMI was ligated to the cDNA 3' end. TCRdb called the UMI-ligation and nested PCR reads again in MiXCR, with one record for every CDR3 protein. The sample has some 30,000 distinct CDR3 sequences; approximately 17% are singletons. This specimen comes from a study of naive and memory T cell subsets. Study-level results: From naive to CM, EM and EMRA, diversity decreased and Gini increased. In naive cells, over 95% of TCR sequences were seen only once.

Sequenced input: effector memory CD4+ T cells from blood. The subset here: effector memory, CD45RA- CD27-. This sequence originates from a human donor in good health.

In DNA, the CDR3 is TGTGCCAGCAGCCGTTTTGCAGATACGCAGTATTTT. Translating it yields CASSRFADTQYF. This chain joins TRBV7-2 and TRBJ2-3; D is undetermined. The V and J ends lost 5 bases and 4 bases respectively, with 7 bases between them. The CDR3 sequence is 12 residues long. CDR1 and CDR2 from the germline V gene are SGHTA and FQGNSA.